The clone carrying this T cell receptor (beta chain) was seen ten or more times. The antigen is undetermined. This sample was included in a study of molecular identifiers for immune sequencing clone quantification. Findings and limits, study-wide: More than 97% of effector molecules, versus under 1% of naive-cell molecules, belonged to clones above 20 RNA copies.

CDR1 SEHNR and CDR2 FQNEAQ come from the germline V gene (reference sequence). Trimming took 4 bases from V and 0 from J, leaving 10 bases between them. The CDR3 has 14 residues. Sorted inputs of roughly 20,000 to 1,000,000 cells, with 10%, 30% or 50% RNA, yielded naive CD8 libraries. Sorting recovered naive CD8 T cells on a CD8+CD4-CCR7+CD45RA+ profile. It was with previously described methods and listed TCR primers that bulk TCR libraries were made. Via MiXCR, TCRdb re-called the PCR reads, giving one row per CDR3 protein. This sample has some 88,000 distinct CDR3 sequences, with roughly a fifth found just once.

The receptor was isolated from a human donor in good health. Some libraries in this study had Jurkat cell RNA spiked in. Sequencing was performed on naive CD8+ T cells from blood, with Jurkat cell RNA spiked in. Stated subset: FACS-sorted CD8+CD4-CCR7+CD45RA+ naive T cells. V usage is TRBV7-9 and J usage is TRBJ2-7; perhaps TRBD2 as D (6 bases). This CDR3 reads CASSSSGFSYEQYF. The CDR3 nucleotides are TGTGCCAGCAGCTCGAGCGGGTTCTCCTACGAGCAGTACTTC.